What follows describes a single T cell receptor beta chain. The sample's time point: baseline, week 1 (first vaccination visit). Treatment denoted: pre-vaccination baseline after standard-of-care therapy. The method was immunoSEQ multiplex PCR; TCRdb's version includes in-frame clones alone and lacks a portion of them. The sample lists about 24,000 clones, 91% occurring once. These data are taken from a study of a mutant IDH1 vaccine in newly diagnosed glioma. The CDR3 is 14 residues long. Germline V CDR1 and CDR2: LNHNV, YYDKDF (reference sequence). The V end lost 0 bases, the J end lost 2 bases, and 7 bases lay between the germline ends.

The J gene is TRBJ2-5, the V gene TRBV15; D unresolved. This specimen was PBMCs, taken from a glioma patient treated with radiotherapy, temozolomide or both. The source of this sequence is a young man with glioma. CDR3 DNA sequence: TGTGCCACCAGCAGAGATCGGGCGCAAGAGACCCAGTACTTC. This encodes CATSRDRAQETQYF.